What follows describes a single T cell receptor (beta chain). Its antigen is unknown. Base qualities are not recorded, but no much larger clone differs from it by a single base. From the cysteine through the phenylalanine, the CDR3 covers 19 amino acids. The only DNA kept is the CDR3, 57 bases in frame from the first base. V ends up 5 bases short and J 4 bases short, with an unmatched junction base count of 13. For CDR1 and CDR2, the germline V gene (reference sequence) lists SGHNT and YYREEE. This sample was taken from a study of shared clonotypes between healthy human individuals (dated by TCRdb to 2018 to 2020). Describing the broader study: A few men and a couple of women, aged 18 to 49 years, made up the cohort. For each donor, three plates each were used for CD4 naive and CD4 memory, two plates were used for CD8 naive, and one plate was used for CD8 memory. Blood TCR repertoires of roughly five healthy adults were deeply sequenced to estimate repertoire size and the extent of clonotype sharing between individuals. Different laboratories and diverse techniques were used to prepare libraries and sequence TCR repertoires, to increase sequencing depth and limit assay-specific biases. Leukapheresis yielded between about 0.9 and 9 billion PBMCs per donor.

Paper-wide results and their limitations: Because the study included a small number of donors, the genetic and exposure-history diversity represented was limited. When a few donors were compared, the shared fraction of clonotypes was about 5% for naive CD4, 3.5% to 4% for naive CD8, 2% to 2.5% for memory CD4, and under 0.5% for memory CD8. Only blood was sampled, and tissue TCR repertoires likely differ from those in blood. Compared with non-shared clonotypes, the clonotypes found in all four sorted-subset donors had higher generation probabilities. Even with the large sequencing depth, rarefaction of the sorted-subset datasets indicated that sequencing was incomplete. Pairwise subsampling indicated that sequencing depth was expected to affect the degree of clonotype sharing among donors. Estimated clonotype richness was generally larger for naive than for memory subsets.

TCR CDR3 regions were amplified from genomic DNA by multiplex PCR using the deep immunoSEQ assay. Extracted genomic DNA from each cell subset was spread evenly across all wells of several immunoSEQ 96-well plates, with each plate serving as a replicate. For sorted subsets, roughly 200 ng of genomic DNA, equivalent to roughly 30,000 T cell genomes, went into each replicate PCR. Purified libraries were quantified with a Qubit 3.0 fluorometer, sized on a Bioanalyzer 2100, and re-quantified with the KAPA Library Quantification kit. Each immunoSEQ 96-well plate was sequenced on its own single-read 150-cycle Illumina NextSeq 550 flow cell. Turning to the authors' computational methods: The immunoSEQ output contained only junctional sequences without quality scores, so filtering could not match that applied to full-length reads. Sequences were annotated with PyIR, a Python wrapper for IgBLAST v1.9, using IMGT germline references to assign V/J genes and CDR3. Any read was removed if the V/J assignment was weak (E-value above 1e-6), the CDR3 was missing, or the read contained stop codons, out-of-frame junctions, or ambiguous translated residues. V3J clonotypes were defined by identical inferred V gene, J gene, and CDR3 amino acid sequence. Percentage overlap between repertoires was calculated by dividing the number of shared unique clonotypes by the size of the smaller repertoire. Three approaches were used to assess repertoire richness: RTK rarefaction, the Chao1 estimator, and Recon v2.1 estimates of unobserved clonotypes. Generation probabilities were computed with OLGA for all TCRbeta clonotypes obtained by the gDNA method from several donors. TCRdb's version of the immuneACCESS table is confined to in-frame rearrangements and falls short of the full clone set. An unresolved V gene accounts for under half of the shortfall where checked; the remainder is of unknown origin. V and J calls and clone size follow that table, whereas D and trimming were derived from the DNA. In this sample the table shows 850,000 to 1,100,000 clones, approximately 80% of which occur a single time. The leading ten clones occupy about 0.94% of the sample.

The donors were healthy, HIV-negative adults with no recently reported acute infections or vaccinations. Every donor was a Caucasian adult residing in Nashville, Tennessee, USA. CD4+ T cells were enriched through magnetic negative selection, after which naive cells were positively selected on CD45RA and the remaining negative fraction served as the memory subset. Blood was obtained by leukapheresis, after which PBMCs were separated by Ficoll-Histopaque density gradient centrifugation and cryopreserved in liquid nitrogen vapor phase. Purity and quantity of every magnetically sorted T cell population were checked by analytical flow cytometry. Each sorted fraction had its genomic DNA isolated and then quantified by UV absorbance on a Nanodrop 2000c.

This receptor was taken from a man in his late teens or twenties in good health. Some clones in this sample may be carry-over from other donors' samples. The chain uses TRBV5-4 and TRBJ2-2; 14 of the junction bases match TRBD2. The material sequenced was memory CD4+ T cells from PBMCs. In light of the paper, this sample's cell subset or site label describes: CD45RA-negative fraction. The CDR3 here reads CASRPQPGLAGVATGELFF. The DNA reads as follows: TGTGCCAGCAGACCTCAACCGGGACTAGCGGGAGTTGCCACCGGGGAGCTGTTTTTT.